This TCR beta chain emerged from a study of beta chain features in type 1 diabetes. Whole-study findings and limits: Patients with Type 1 diabetes showed moderately but significantly shorter TCRB CDR3s in all four CD4+ subsets. For cells with high TCR expression, cDNA sequencing could yield over-representation. Within patients, naive, central memory and Treg TCRB repertoires seemed more similar than within healthy donors.

CDR3 length: 15 amino acids. Germline V gene data show CDR1 as MGHRA and CDR2 as YSYEKL. J was trimmed by 4 bases and V by 2 bases; bases with no gene match: 2. A remark on this clone: Its antigen remains unidentified.

Purity (above 95%) was reached by all sorted populations. As every portion of the isolated RNA was reverse transcribed, the sequencing read expressed TCRB transcripts. Sequencing used immunoSEQ multiplex PCR; TCRdb keeps in-frame clones, though not all of them. The sample shows 250,000 to 300,000 clones, roughly 24% of them seen only once. Sequencing input: naive CD4+ T cells from blood. The receptor was isolated from a woman aged 25 to 45 with type 1 diabetes. V and J are TRBV4-1 and TRBJ1-4; 9 bases agree with TRBD1. The CDR3 loop reads CASSQPGQGNEKLFF. CDR3 in DNA: TGCGCCAGCAGCCAACCGGGACAGGGTAATGAAAAACTGTTTTTT.